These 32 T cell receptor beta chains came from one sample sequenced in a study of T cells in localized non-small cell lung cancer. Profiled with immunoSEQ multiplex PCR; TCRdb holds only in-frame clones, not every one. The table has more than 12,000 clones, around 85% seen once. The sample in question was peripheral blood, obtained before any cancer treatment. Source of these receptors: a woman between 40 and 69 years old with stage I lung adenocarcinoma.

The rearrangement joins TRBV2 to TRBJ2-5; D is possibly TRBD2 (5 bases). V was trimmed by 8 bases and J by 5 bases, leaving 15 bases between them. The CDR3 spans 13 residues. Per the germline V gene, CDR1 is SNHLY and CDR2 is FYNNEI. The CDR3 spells CASFRPGWETQYF. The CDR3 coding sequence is TGTGCCAGCTTTCGGCCGGGGTGGGAGACCCAGTACTTC.

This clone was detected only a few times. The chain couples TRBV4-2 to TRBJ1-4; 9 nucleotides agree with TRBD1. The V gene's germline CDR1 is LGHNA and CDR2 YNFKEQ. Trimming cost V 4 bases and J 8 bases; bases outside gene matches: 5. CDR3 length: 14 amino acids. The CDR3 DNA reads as TGTGCCAGCAGCCGGACAGGGGCAGGGGAAAAACTGTTTTTT. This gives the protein CASSRTGAGEKLFF.

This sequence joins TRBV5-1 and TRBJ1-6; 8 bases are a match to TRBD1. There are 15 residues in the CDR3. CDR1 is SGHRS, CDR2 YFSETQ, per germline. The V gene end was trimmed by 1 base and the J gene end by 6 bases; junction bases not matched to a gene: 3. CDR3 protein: CASSLQGAGNSPLHF. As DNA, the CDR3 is TGCGCCAGCAGCTTGCAGGGGGCGGGTAATTCACCCCTCCACTTT.

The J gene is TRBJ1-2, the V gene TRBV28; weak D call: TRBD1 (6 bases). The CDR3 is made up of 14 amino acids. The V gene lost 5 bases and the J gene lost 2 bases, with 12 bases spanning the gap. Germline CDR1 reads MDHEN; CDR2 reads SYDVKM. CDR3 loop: CASSRNTGNYGYTF. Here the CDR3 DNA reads TGTGCCAGCAGTCGTAATACAGGGAACTATGGCTACACCTTC.

The CDR3 nucleotides read TGTGCCTGGGGACAAGGAACGGTCAATCAGCCCCAGCATTTT. This encodes CAWGQGTVNQPQHF. The chain carries TRBV30 and TRBJ1-5; the D gene is possibly TRBD1 (5 bases). Germline CDR1 reads GTSNPN; CDR2 reads SVGIG (reference sequence). This CDR3 contains 14 residues. Trimming stripped 5 bases from V and 3 bases from J, with 14 bases between. The entire variable domain, with the rest obtained from reference TRBV30 and TRBJ1-5, is as follows: SQTIHQWPATLVQPVGSPLSLECTVEGTSNPNLYWYRQAAGRGLQLLFYSVGIGQISSEVPQNLSASRPQDRQFILSSKKLLLSDSGFYLCAWGQGTVNQPQHFGDGTRLSIL.

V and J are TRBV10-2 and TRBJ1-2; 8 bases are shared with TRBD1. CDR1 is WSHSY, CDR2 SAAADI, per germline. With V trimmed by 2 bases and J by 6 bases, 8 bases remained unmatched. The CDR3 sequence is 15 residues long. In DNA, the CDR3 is TGCGCCAGCAGTGAGCCCGACAGGGGACAGAATGGCTACACCTTC. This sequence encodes CASSEPDRGQNGYTF.

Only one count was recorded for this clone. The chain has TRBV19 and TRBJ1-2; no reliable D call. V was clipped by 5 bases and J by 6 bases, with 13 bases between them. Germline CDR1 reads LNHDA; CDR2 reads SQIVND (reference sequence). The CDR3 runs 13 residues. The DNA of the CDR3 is TGTGCCAGTAGTCTAGGGTTCGGGCATGGCTACACCTTC. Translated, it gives CASSLGFGHGYTF.

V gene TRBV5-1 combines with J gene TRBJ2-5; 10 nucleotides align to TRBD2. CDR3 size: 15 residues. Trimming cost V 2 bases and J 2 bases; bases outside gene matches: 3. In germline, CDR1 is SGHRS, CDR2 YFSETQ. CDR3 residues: CASSFSGGPQETQYF. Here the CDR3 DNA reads TGCGCCAGCAGCTTTAGCGGGGGGCCTCAAGAGACCCAGTACTTC. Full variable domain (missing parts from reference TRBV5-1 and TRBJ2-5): KAGVTQTPRYLIKTRGQQVTLSCSPISGHRSVSWYQQTPGQGLQFLFEYFSETQRNKGNFPGRFSGRQFSNSRSEMNVSTLELGDSALYLCASSFSGGPQETQYFGPGTRLLVL.

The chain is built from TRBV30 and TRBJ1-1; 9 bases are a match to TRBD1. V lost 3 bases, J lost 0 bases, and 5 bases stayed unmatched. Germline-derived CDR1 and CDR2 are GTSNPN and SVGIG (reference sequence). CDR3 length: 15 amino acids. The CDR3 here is CAWRTGGQMNTEAFF. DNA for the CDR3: TGTGCCTGGAGGACAGGGGGACAAATGAACACTGAAGCTTTCTTT.

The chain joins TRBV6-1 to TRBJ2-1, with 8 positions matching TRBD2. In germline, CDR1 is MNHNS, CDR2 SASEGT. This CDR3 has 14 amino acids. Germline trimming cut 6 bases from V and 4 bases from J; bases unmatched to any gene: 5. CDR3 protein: CASSPGLEYNEQFF. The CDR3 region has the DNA TGTGCCAGCAGCCCGGGACTAGAGTACAATGAGCAGTTCTTC.

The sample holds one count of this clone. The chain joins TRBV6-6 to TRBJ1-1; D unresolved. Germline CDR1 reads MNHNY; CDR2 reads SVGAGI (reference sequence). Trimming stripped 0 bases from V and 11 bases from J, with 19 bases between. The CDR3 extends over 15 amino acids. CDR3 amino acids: CASSYSSRTVGNAFF. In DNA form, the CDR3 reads TGTGCCAGCAGTTACTCAAGCCGGACCGTCGGAAACGCTTTCTTT.

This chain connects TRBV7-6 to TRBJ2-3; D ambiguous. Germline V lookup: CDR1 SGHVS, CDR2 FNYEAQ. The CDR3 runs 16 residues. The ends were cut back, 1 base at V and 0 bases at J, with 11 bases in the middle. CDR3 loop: CASSLESQLSTDTQYF. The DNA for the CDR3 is TGTGCCAGCAGCTTAGAATCCCAGCTAAGCACAGATACGCAGTATTTT.

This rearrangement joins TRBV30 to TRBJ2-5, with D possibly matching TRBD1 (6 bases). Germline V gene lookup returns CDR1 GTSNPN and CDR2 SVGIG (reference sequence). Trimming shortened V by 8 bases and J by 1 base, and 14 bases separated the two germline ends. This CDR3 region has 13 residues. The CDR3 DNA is TGTGCCAGGTCAGGGGCCCTCCAAGAGACCCAGTACTTC. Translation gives CARSGALQETQYF. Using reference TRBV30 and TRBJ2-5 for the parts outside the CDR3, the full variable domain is SQTIHQWPATLVQPVGSPLSLECTVEGTSNPNLYWYRQAAGRGLQLLFYSVGIGQISSEVPQNLSASRPQDRQFILSSKKLLLSDSGFYLCARSGALQETQYFGPGTRLLVL.

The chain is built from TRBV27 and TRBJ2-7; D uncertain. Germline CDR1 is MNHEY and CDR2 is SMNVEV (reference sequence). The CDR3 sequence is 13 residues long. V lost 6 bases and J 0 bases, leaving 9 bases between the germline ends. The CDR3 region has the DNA TGTGCCAGCAGGCCAGGCAGCTCCTACGAGCAGTACTTC. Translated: CASRPGSSYEQYF.

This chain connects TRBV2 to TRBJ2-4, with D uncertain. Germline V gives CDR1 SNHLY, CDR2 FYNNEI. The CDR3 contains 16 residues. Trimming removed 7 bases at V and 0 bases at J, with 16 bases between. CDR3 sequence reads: CASMDDGHLAKNIQYF. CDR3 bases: TGTGCCAGCATGGACGATGGCCATTTAGCCAAAAACATTCAGTACTTC.

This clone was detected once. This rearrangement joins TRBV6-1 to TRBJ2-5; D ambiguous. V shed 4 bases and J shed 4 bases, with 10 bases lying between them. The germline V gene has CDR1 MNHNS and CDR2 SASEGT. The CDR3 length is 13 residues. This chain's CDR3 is CASSARPGETQYF. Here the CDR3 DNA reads TGTGCCAGCAGTGCCCGTCCTGGAGAGACCCAGTACTTC.

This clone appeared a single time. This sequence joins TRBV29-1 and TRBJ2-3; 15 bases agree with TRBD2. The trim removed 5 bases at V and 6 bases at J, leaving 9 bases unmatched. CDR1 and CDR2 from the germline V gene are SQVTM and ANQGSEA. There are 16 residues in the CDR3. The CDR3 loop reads CSVYRTSGGEGDTQYF. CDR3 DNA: TGCAGCGTTTATCGGACTAGCGGGGGGGAAGGTGATACGCAGTATTTT.

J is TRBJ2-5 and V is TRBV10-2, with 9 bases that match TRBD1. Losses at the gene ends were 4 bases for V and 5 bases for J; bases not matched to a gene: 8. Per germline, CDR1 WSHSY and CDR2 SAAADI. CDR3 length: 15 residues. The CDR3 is CASSGPDRGFETQYF. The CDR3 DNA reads TGCGCCAGCAGTGGACCGGACAGGGGATTTGAGACCCAGTACTTC.

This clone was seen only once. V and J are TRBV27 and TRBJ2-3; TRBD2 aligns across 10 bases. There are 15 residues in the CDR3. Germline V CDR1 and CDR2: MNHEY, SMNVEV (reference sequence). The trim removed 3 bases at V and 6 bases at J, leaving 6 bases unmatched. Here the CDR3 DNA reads TGTGCCAGCAGTTTCGAGCGGGGGGGCGTGGATACGCAGTATTTT. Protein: CASSFERGGVDTQYF.

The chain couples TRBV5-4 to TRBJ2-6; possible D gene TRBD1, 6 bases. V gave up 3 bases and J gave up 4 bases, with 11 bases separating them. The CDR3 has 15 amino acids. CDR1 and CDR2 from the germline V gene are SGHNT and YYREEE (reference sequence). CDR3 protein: CASSSGVTGANVLTF. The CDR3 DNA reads TGTGCCAGCAGCTCAGGGGTGACGGGGGCCAACGTCCTGACTTTC.

The CDR3 spells CASSQAYYGYTF. The CDR3 coding sequence is TGTGCCAGCAGTCAGGCTTACTATGGCTACACCTTC. The chain links TRBV6-5 to TRBJ1-2; D is unresolved. Trimming pared 5 bases from V and 3 bases from J, leaving 7 bases between. This CDR3 is 12 amino acids long. Germline-derived CDR1 and CDR2 are MNHEY and SVGAGI.

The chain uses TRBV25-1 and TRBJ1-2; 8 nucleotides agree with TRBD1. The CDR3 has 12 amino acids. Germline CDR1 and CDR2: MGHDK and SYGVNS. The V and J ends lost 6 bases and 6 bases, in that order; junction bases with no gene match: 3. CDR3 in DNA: TGTGCCAGCAGGACAGGGGATAATGGCTACACCTTC. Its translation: CASRTGDNGYTF.

CDR3 residues: CASSEEVLAKNIQYF. CDR3 DNA: TGTGCCAGCAGTGAAGAGGTGCTAGCCAAAAACATTCAGTACTTC. The chain couples TRBV2 to TRBJ2-4; D remains ambiguous. Germline CDR1 and CDR2: SNHLY and FYNNEI. Trimming stripped 1 base from V and 0 bases from J, with 7 bases between. The CDR3 length is 15 residues.

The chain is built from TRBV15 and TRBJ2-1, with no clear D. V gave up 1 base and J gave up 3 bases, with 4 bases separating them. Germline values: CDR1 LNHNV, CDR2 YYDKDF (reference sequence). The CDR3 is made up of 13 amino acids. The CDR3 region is CATSRADYNEQFF. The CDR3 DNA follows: TGTGCCACCAGCAGAGCTGACTACAATGAGCAGTTCTTC.

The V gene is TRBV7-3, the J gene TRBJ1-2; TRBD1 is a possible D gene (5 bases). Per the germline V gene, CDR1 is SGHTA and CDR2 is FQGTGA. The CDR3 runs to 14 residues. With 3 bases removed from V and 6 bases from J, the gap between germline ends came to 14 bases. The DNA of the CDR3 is TGTGCCAGCAGCTTGACCATTCAGGGAGATGGCTACACCTTC. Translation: CASSLTIQGDGYTF.

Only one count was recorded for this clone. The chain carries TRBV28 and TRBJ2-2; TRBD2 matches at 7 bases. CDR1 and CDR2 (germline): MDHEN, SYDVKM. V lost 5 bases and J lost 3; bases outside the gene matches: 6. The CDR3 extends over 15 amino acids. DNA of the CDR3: TGTGCCAGCAGTCCAGCGGGGAGATACACCGGGGAGCTGTTTTTT. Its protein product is CASSPAGRYTGELFF.

The CDR3: CSVPGQGNTEAFF. DNA for the CDR3: TGCAGCGTGCCGGGACAGGGGAACACTGAAGCTTTCTTT. V gene TRBV29-1 combines with J gene TRBJ1-1, with 9 nucleotides matching TRBD1. The germline CDR1 and CDR2 sequences are SQVTM and ANQGSEA. The CDR3 spans 13 residues. The junction had 3 bases not matched to a gene; V was cut back by 6 bases and J by 1 base. Full variable domain (missing parts from reference TRBV29-1 and TRBJ1-1): SAVISQKPSRDICQRGTSLTIQCQVDSQVTMMFWYRQQPGQSLTLIATANQGSEATYESGFVIDKFPISRPNLTFSTLTVSNMSPEDSSIYLCSVPGQGNTEAFFGQGTRLTVV.

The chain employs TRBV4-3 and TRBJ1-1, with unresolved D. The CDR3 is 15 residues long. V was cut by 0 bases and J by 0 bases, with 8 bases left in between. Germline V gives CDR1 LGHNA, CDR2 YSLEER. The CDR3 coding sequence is TGCGCCAGCAGCCAAGATCAGAACATGAACACTGAAGCTTTCTTT. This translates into CASSQDQNMNTEAFF.

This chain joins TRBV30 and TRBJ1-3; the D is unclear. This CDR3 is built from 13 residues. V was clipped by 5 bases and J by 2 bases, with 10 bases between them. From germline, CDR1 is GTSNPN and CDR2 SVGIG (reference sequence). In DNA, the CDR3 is TGTGCCTGGTCCCCTATCGCTGGAAACACCATATATTTT. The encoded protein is CAWSPIAGNTIYF. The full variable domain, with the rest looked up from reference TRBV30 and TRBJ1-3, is SQTIHQWPATLVQPVGSPLSLECTVEGTSNPNLYWYRQAAGRGLQLLFYSVGIGQISSEVPQNLSASRPQDRQFILSSKKLLLSDSGFYLCAWSPIAGNTIYFGEGSWLTVV.

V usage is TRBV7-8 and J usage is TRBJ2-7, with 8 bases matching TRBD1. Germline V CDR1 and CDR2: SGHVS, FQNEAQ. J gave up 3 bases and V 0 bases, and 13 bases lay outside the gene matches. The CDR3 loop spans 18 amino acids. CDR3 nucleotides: TGTGCCAGCAGCTTAGCGACAGGGACAGGCCGGGGGTACTACGAGCAGTACTTC. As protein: CASSLATGTGRGYYEQYF.

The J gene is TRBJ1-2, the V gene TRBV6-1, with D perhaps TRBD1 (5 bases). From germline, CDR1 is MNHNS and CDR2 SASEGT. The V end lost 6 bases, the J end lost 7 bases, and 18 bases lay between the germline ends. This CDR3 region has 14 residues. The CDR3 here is CASRADIIERGYTF. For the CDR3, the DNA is TGTGCCAGCAGGGCGGACATTATCGAGCGTGGCTACACCTTC.

The CDR3 bases are TGTGCCAGCAGCCAAAGGGGGACATTCCCGGGGCAAGGCTACACCTTC. Encoded protein: CASSQRGTFPGQGYTF. The V and J genes are TRBV7-2 and TRBJ1-2; D is perhaps TRBD1 (6 bases). Trimming stripped 5 bases from V and 8 bases from J, with 24 bases between. The germline V gene has CDR1 SGHTA and CDR2 FQGNSA. The CDR3 consists of 16 residues.